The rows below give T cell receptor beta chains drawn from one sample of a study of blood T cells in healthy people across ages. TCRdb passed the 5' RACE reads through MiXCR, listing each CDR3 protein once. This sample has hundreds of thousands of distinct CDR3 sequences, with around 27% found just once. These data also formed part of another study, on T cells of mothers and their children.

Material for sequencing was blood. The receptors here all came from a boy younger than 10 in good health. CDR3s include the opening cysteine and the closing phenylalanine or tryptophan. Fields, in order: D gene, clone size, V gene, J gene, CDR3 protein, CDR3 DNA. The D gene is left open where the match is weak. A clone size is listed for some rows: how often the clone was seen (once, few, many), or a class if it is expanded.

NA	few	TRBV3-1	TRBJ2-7	CASSQAGIYEQYF	TGTGCCAGCAGCCAGGCTGGGATTTACGAGCAGTACTTC
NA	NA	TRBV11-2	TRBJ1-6	CASSTGPGGNSPLHF	TGTGCCAGCAGCACCGGACCAGGAGGAAATTCACCCCTCCACTTT
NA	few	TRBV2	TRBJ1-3	CASSEMGQGNRPGNTIYF	TGTGCCAGCAGTGAAATGGGTCAGGGCAACCGCCCTGGAAACACCATATATTTT
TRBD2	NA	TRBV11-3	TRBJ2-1	CASSLAGGGPYNEQFF	TGTGCCAGCAGCTTAGCCGGCGGGGGGCCATACAATGAGCAGTTCTTC
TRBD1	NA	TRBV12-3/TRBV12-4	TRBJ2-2	CASSLVAGQGDTGELFF	TGTGCCAGCAGTTTAGTCGCCGGACAGGGGGACACCGGGGAGCTGTTTTTT
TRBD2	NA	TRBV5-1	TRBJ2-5	CASSAGLAGAQETQYF	TGCGCCAGCAGCGCCGGACTAGCGGGAGCGCAAGAGACCCAGTACTTC
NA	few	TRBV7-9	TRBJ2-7	CASSLEGAPNYEQYF	TGTGCCAGCAGCTTAGAAGGGGCACCCAACTACGAGCAGTACTTC
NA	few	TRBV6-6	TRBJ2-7	CASSSFRSSYEQYF	TGTGCCAGCAGTTCCTTCCGGTCCTCCTACGAGCAGTACTTC
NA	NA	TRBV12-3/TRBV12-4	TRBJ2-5	CASSLGGSKFF	TGTGCCAGCAGTTTAGGAGGTTCGAAGTTCTTC
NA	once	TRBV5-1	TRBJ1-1	CASSLGDGGEAFF	TGCGCCAGCAGCCTAGGCGACGGAGGTGAAGCTTTCTTT
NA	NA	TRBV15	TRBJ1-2	CATSRDQKEDYTF	TGTGCCACCAGCAGAGATCAAAAGGAGGACTACACCTTT